This T cell receptor beta chain came from a study of blood T cell repertoires in COVID-19. Study overall: T cells, B-cell-depleted T cells, or PBMCs supplied cDNA or gDNA.

Study processing details: Amplification of reference gene primers provided the estimated nucleated cell counts. Using immunoSEQ multiplex PCR, the repertoire was profiled, and TCRdb retains in-frame clones only, with some absent. That table supplies the V and J calls and clone size; D and trimming were determined from the DNA. The table shows roughly 290,000 clones, with approximately 86% occurring only once. This CDR3 is built from 13 residues. J was trimmed by 6 bases and V by 6 bases; bases with no gene match: 6. Germline assignment: CDR1 MDHEN and CDR2 SYDVKM. The sequence was collected from a woman in her twenties or thirties who had recovered from COVID-19. Input material: peripheral blood. V and J are TRBV28 and TRBJ2-7; 9 bases map to TRBD1. Here the CDR3 DNA reads TGTGCCAGCAGCCCGGACAGGGGCCTCGAGCAGTACTTC. This sequence encodes CASSPDRGLEQYF.